This T cell receptor (beta chain) was identified during a study of response to subunit inactivated influenza vaccine. TCRdb passed the RT-PCR reads through MiXCR, listing each CDR3 protein once. The sample contains 400,000 to 650,000 distinct CDR3 sequences, under 8.5% of which appear only once. For this clonotype: No antigen is known for it.

The CDR3 is 20 amino acids. The study, taken as a whole, reports: Every seasonal influenza vaccination brings in few new T cells, the authors suggested.

The chain joins TRBV21-1 to TRBJ2-7; TRBD1 reflects the table's D call only, with no check against the DNA. TRBV21-1 represents a pseudogene. The source is a man in his fifties or sixties who received an inactivated influenza vaccine. The sample was PBMCs from blood, taken around 25 months after vaccination. The CDR3 region is CASSKFPPGGISGQGDEQYF. The CDR3, as DNA: TGTGCCAGCAGCAAATTCCCCCCCGGCGGAATTTCGGGACAGGGTGACGAGCAGTACTTC.